The clone carrying this TCR beta chain has a count of ten or more. Its antigen is as yet unknown. These data belong to a study of regulatory T cells in long-lasting Graves disease. Study-wide context: Over 5 years of antithyroid drugs plus positive TSH receptor antibodies defined persistent Graves' disease. Study conclusions and caveats: Less diverse TCR repertoires were seen in persistent Graves' patients than in newly diagnosed ones.

Documented time point: persistent/refractory GD, antithyroid drugs over 5 years with positive TRAb. Researchers made the TCR library from RNA that was extracted from PBMCs. Diagnoses of Graves' disease were made by American Thyroid Association guidelines. iRepertoire HTBI primers and Arm-PCR of CDR3 regions built TCR beta libraries. TCRdb recomputed calls from the multiplex PCR reads with MiXCR, one row per CDR3 protein. The sample has around 460,000 distinct CDR3 sequences, roughly 23% seen once. V was cut by 5 bases and J by 5 bases, with 18 bases left in between. CDR1 SGHTA and CDR2 FQGNSA come from the germline V gene. CDR3 length equals 15 residues.

Sequences were derived from peripheral blood mononuclear cells (PBMCs), sampled when the disease was refractory, from a patient treated with antithyroid drugs. The chain is built from TRBV7-2 and TRBJ2-5, with a weak D call TRBD2 (5 bases). The receptor comes from a female donor with Graves disease. The CDR3 nucleotides read TGTGCCAGCAGCATTTCCGGAGGCGGGTGGGAGACCCAGTACTTC. It is translated as CASSISGGGWETQYF.